This TCR beta chain was recovered during a study of PD-L1 blockade in urothelial cancer. Across the whole study: Blood drawn 3 weeks (second dose) and 6 weeks after treatment start was analyzed.

Clones were read by immunoSEQ multiplex PCR, and TCRdb kept only the in-frame ones, dropping some. This sample has some 30,000 clones, with around 84% found just once. V shed 4 bases and J 7 bases; nucleotides not matched to a gene: 4. Per the germline V gene, CDR1 is MNHEY and CDR2 is SVGAGI. The length of the CDR3 is 12 residues. The chain has TRBV6-5 and TRBJ2-7, with TRBD1 matching over 7 bases. The sequence came from a man aged 50 to 59 with urothelial cancer. This specimen consisted of PBMCs, obtained around atezolizumab (anti-PD-L1) treatment. For the CDR3, the DNA is TGTGCCAGCAGTTTGACAGGGAATGAGCAGTACTTC. As protein: CASSLTGNEQYF.